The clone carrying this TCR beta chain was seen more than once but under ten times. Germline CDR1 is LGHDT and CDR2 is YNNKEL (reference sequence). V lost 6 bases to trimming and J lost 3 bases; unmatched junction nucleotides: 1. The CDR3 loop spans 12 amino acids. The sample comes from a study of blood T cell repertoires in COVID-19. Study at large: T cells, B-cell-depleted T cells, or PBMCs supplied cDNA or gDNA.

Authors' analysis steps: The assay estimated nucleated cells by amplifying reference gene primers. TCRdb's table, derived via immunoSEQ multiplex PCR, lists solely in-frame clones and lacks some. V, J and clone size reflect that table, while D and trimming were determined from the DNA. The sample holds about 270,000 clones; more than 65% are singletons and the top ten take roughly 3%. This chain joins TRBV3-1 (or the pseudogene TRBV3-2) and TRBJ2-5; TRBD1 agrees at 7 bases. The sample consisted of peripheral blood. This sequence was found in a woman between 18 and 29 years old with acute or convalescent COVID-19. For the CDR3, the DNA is TGTGCCAGCAGGGACAGGAAAGAGACCCAGTACTTC. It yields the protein CASRDRKETQYF.